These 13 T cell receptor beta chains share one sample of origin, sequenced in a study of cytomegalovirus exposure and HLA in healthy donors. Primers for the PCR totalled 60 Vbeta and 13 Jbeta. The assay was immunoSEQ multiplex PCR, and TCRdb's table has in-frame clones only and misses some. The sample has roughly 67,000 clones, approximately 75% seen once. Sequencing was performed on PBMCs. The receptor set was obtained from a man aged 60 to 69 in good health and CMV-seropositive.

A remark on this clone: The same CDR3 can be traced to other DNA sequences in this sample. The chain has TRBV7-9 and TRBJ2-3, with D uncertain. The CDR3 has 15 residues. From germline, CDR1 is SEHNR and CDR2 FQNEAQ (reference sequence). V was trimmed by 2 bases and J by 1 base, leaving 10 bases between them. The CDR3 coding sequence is TGTGCCAGCAGCTTATTAGGCGGTGGCACAGATACGCAGTATTTT. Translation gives CASSLLGGGTDTQYF.

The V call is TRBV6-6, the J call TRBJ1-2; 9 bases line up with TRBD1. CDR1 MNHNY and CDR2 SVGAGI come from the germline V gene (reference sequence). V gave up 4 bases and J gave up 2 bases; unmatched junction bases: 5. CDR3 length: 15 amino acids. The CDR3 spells CASSSRGQGNYGYTF. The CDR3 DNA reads TGTGCCAGCAGTTCCCGAGGACAGGGGAACTATGGCTACACCTTC.

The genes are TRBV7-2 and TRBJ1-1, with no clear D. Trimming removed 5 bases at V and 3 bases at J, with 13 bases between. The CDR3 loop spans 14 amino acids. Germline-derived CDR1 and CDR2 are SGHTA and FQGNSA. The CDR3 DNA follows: TGTGCCAGCAGCCGGCGCCCCGCGGACACTGAAGCTTTCTTT. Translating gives CASSRRPADTEAFF.

Here the CDR3 reads CASSEMGGRRTNEKLFF. The CDR3 DNA sequence: TGTGCCAGCAGTGAAATGGGGGGAAGGCGCACTAATGAAAAACTGTTTTTT. V is TRBV2 and J is TRBJ1-4; weak D call: TRBD1 (5 bases). V shed 2 bases and J shed 2 bases, with 15 bases lying between them. Germline V CDR1 and CDR2: SNHLY, FYNNEI. This CDR3 is 17 amino acids long.

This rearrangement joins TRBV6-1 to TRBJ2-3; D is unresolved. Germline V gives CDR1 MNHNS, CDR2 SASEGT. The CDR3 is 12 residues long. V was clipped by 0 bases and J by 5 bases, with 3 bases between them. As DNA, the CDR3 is TGTGCCAGCAGTGAAGCGCGAGATACGCAGTATTTT. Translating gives CASSEARDTQYF.

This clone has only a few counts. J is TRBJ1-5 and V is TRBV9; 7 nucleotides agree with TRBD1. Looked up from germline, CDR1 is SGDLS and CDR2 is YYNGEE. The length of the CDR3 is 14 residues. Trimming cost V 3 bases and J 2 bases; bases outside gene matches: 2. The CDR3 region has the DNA TGTGCCAGCAGCGCAGGGACAGGCAATCAGCCCCAGCATTTT. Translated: CASSAGTGNQPQHF.

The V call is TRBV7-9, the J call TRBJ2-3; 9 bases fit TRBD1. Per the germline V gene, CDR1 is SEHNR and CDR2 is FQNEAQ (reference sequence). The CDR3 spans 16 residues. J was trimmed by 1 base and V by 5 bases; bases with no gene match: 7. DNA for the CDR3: TGTGCCAGCAGCCCTAGGACAGGGGACGGCACAGATACGCAGTATTTT. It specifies CASSPRTGDGTDTQYF.

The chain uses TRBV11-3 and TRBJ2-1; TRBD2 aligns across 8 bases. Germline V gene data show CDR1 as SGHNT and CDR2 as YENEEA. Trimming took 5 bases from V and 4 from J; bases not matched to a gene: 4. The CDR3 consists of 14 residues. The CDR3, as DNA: TGTGCCAGCAGCATTACTAGCGGATACAATGAGCAGTTCTTC. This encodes CASSITSGYNEQFF.

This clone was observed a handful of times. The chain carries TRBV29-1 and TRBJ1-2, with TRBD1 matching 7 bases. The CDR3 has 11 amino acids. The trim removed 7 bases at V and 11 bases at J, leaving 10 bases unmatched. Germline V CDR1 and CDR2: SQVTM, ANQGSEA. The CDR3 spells CSAGEGAGYTF. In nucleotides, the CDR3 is TGCAGCGCAGGAGAGGGGGCGGGTTACACCTTC.

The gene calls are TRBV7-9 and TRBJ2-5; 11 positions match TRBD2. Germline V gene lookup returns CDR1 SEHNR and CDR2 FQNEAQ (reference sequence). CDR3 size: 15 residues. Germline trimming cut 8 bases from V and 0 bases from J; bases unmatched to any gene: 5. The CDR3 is CASGTSGSNQETQYF. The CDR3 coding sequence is TGTGCCAGCGGAACTAGCGGGAGTAACCAAGAGACCCAGTACTTC.

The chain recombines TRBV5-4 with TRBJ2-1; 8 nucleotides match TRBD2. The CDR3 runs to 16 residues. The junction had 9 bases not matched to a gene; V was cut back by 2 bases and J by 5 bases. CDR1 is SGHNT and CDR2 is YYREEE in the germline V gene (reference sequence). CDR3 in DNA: TGTGCCAGCAGCTTTGGCCGAACTAGCGGAAACAATGAGCAGTTCTTC. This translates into CASSFGRTSGNNEQFF.

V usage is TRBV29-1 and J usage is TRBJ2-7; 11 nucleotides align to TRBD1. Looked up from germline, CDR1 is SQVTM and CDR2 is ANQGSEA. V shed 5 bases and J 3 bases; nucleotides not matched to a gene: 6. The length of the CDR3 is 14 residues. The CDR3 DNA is TGCAGCGTTCAACCGGGACAGGGGGTCTACGAGCAGTACTTC. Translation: CSVQPGQGVYEQYF.

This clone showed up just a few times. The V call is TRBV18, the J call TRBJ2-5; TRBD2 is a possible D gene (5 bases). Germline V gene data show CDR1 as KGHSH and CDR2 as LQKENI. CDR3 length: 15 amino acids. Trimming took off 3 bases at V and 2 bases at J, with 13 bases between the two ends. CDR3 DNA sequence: TGTGCCAGCTCACCTCGCAGGACGGGACAAGAGACCCAGTACTTC. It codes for CASSPRRTGQETQYF.